The clone carrying this TCR beta chain has a single count. This entry belongs to a study of control samples from healthy donors and cancer patients. Sequencing used immunoSEQ multiplex PCR; TCRdb keeps in-frame clones, though not all of them. The top ten clones hold over 10% of a sample with approximately 140,000 clones, approximately 94% of them seen once. The source of this sequence is a man aged 35-49 years in good health. The sequenced material came from blood.

In DNA form, the CDR3 reads TGTGCCAGCAGTTACTCGACTAGCGGGGGATCAGATACGCAGTATTTT. This translates into CASSYSTSGGSDTQYF. The chain has TRBV6-5 and TRBJ2-3; 12 nucleotides align to TRBD2. CDR1 is MNHEY, CDR2 SVGAGI, per germline. After removal of 0 bases from V and 4 bases from J, the junction contained 2 bases not matched to a gene. The CDR3 has 16 amino acids.